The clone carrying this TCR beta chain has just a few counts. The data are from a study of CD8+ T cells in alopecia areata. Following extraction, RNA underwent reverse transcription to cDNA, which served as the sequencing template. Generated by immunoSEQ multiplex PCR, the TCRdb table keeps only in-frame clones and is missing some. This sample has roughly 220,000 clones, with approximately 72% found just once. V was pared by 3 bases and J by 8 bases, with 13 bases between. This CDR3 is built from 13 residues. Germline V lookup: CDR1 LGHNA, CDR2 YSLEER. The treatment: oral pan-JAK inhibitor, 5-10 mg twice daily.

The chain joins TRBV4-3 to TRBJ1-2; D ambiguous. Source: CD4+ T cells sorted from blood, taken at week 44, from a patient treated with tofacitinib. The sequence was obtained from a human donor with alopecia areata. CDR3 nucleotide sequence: TGCGCCAGCAGCCATACCGAAATGGGAGGCTACACCTTC. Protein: CASSHTEMGGYTF.